Described below is a single TCR beta chain sequence and its context. Its antigen is still unknown. The sample is drawn from a study of metastatic and nonmetastatic thyroid tumors. Background on the study: The study looked at repertoires side by side in blood and in tumor or nodule tissue from malignant and benign thyroid patients.

The CDR3 totals 11 residues. The germline gives CDR1 MNHEY, CDR2 SVGAGI. Trimming cost V 5 bases and J 2 bases, with 2 bases left between them. TCRdb used MiXCR to call clones anew from the PCR reads. The sample includes over 6,500 clones, about 29% of them seen just once. All patients were treatment-naive before thyroid surgery. General study findings and limits: Reported TCR beta diversity, measured in blood and tumor, was significantly higher for malignant thyroid tumors than for benign nodules.

Material: tumor tissue. This clonotype was sampled from a female donor with papillary thyroid cancer or a benign thyroid nodule (not recorded which). Some clones in this sample may be carry-over from other donors' samples. The chain couples TRBV6-5 to TRBJ2-3; D is uncertain. The CDR3: CASSNTDTQYF. CDR3 sequence (DNA): TGTGCCAGCAGTAACACAGATACGCAGTATTTT.